The 23 T cell receptor beta chains below were found in one sample sequenced in a study of blood T cell repertoires in COVID-19. Measured with immunoSEQ multiplex PCR; TCRdb has only the in-frame clones, and not every one. This table has approximately 94,000 clones, about 90% appearing once. The sample was peripheral blood. Receptor source: a man aged 25-40 years in a cohort sampled during active COVID-19.

The rearrangement links TRBV6-5 to TRBJ1-2, with D maybe TRBD1 (5 bases). V was pared by 5 bases and J by 4 bases, with 14 bases between. The CDR3 consists of 14 residues. The germline CDR1 and CDR2 sequences are MNHEY and SVGAGI. The CDR3 protein is CASSRGLQSYGYTF. The CDR3 nucleotides read TGTGCCAGCAGTAGGGGTCTCCAAAGCTATGGCTACACCTTC.

CDR3: CASSYEGQSSGNTIYF. The CDR3 DNA reads TGTGCCAGCAGTTACGAGGGACAGTCCTCTGGAAACACCATATATTTT. The genes are TRBV7-9 and TRBJ1-3, with 7 bases matching TRBD1. The CDR3 has 16 amino acids. J lost 0 bases, V lost 6 bases, and 8 bases had no gene match. CDR1 is SEHNR and CDR2 is FQNEAQ in the germline V gene (reference sequence).

The gene calls are TRBV7-6 and TRBJ1-3; possible D gene TRBD1, 5 bases. V lost 5 bases to trimming and J lost 2 bases, with 13 bases between them. This CDR3 has 15 amino acids. In germline, CDR1 is SGHVS, CDR2 FNYEAQ. CDR3 DNA sequence: TGTGCCAGCAGCCAGGGTCGGGTGGCTGGAAACACCATATATTTT. The encoded protein is CASSQGRVAGNTIYF.

CDR3 protein: CASSVETGVVDTQYF. CDR3 DNA sequence: TGTGCCAGCAGCGTAGAGACAGGGGTGGTAGATACGCAGTATTTT. This chain joins TRBV9 and TRBJ2-3, with 8 bases identical to TRBD1. CDR1 and CDR2 (germline): SGDLS, YYNGEE. V dropped 0 bases and J dropped 5; count of bases not matched to a gene: 5. This CDR3 spans 15 amino acids.

V is TRBV24-1 and J is TRBJ2-3, with 13 positions matching TRBD2. CDR1 is KGHDR and CDR2 is SFDVKD in the germline V gene. This CDR3 has 17 amino acids. The ends lost 3 bases at V and 3 bases at J; junction bases unmatched: 5. The CDR3 loop reads CATSDPRTSGGTDTQYF. As DNA, the CDR3 is TGTGCCACCAGTGATCCGCGGACTAGCGGGGGAACAGATACGCAGTATTTT.

The chain employs TRBV10-1 and TRBJ2-1, with D possibly matching TRBD1 (6 bases). This CDR3 contains 15 residues. V dropped 1 base and J dropped 5 bases, with 12 bases sitting between them. CDR1 is WNHNN and CDR2 is SYGVQD in the germline V gene (reference sequence). This chain's CDR3 is CASSEFRQGNNEQFF. The CDR3 DNA is TGCGCCAGCAGTGAGTTCCGCCAGGGGAACAATGAGCAGTTCTTC.

This clone was observed a handful of times. The V gene is TRBV19, the J gene TRBJ1-6; D is uncertain. Germline assignment: CDR1 LNHDA and CDR2 SQIVND (reference sequence). This CDR3 is 17 amino acids long. Trimming took 8 bases from V and 2 from J, leaving 19 bases between them. The CDR3 nucleotides are TGTGCCAGTTCTAGAGACGTTCAAAATACCTATAATTCACCCCTCCACTTT. It translates to CASSRDVQNTYNSPLHF.

This chain joins TRBV24-1 and TRBJ2-3; weak D call: TRBD2 (5 bases). There are 14 residues in the CDR3. The V gene's germline CDR1 is KGHDR and CDR2 SFDVKD. The V and J ends lost 4 bases and 3 bases respectively, with 10 bases between them. CDR3 in amino acids: CATSEATGTDTQYF. In DNA, the CDR3 is TGTGCCACCAGTGAGGCGACGGGGACAGATACGCAGTATTTT.

The chain is built from TRBV2 and TRBJ1-5; D is possibly TRBD1 (6 bases). The CDR3 is 16 residues long. V lost 2 bases to trimming and J lost 2 bases, with 13 bases between them. CDR1 is SNHLY, CDR2 FYNNEI, per germline. The CDR3 is CASSEPRGARNQPQHF. The CDR3, as DNA: TGTGCCAGCAGTGAACCCCGGGGGGCCCGCAATCAGCCCCAGCATTTT.

This clone was seen only once. V is TRBV13 and J is TRBJ2-5, with 7 bases that match TRBD1. Trimming removed 6 bases from V and 1 base from J; junction bases left unmatched: 2. The CDR3 length is 13 residues. Germline V gene lookup returns CDR1 PRHDT and CDR2 FYEKMQ (reference sequence). CDR3 DNA: TGTGCCAGCAGGGGGACAGCCCAAGAGACCCAGTACTTC. This gives the protein CASRGTAQETQYF.

The V and J genes are TRBV4-1 and TRBJ1-2; 8 bases align to TRBD1. This CDR3 contains 18 residues. The V and J ends lost 3 bases and 3 bases, in that order; junction bases with no gene match: 15. Germline V CDR1 and CDR2: MGHRA, YSYEKL. CDR3: CASSHHLRDRKADYGYTF. The CDR3 nucleotides read TGCGCCAGCAGCCATCACCTCCGGGACAGGAAAGCGGACTATGGCTACACCTTC.

V and J are TRBV7-9 and TRBJ2-7, with D possibly TRBD1 on 5 matching bases. V lost 1 base and J 2 bases, leaving 15 bases between the germline ends. CDR3 length equals 16 residues. Looked up from germline, CDR1 is SEHNR and CDR2 is FQNEAQ (reference sequence). Here the CDR3 DNA reads TGTGCCAGCAGCTTAGGTTTGCGACAGTCGACCTACGAGCAGTACTTC. This codes for CASSLGLRQSTYEQYF.

The chain uses TRBV7-9 and TRBJ2-2; D not certain. CDR1 and CDR2 (germline): SEHNR, FQNEAQ (reference sequence). The V gene lost 0 bases and the J gene lost 1 base, with 9 bases spanning the gap. This CDR3 is built from 16 residues. The CDR3 nucleotides are TGTGCCAGCAGCTTAGCTGCCCCAGGGAACACCGGGGAGCTGTTTTTT. It encodes CASSLAAPGNTGELFF. The full variable domain, in which reference TRBV7-9 and TRBJ2-2 provide the parts outside the CDR3, is DTGVSQNPRHKITKRGQNVTFRCDPISEHNRLYWYRQTLGQGPEFLTYFQNEAQLEKSRLLSDRFSAERPKGSFSTLEIQRTEQGDSAMYLCASSLAAPGNTGELFFGEGSRLTVL.

The V and J genes are TRBV19 and TRBJ1-5; D ambiguous. Germline V gene data show CDR1 as LNHDA and CDR2 as SQIVND (reference sequence). Deletions cut 3 bases from V and 4 bases from J, with 7 bases between. The CDR3 is 13 amino acids. The CDR3 here is CASSILENQPQHF. As DNA, the CDR3 is TGTGCCAGTAGTATTCTGGAGAATCAGCCCCAGCATTTT.

The V call is TRBV30, the J call TRBJ2-3, with 11 bases aligning to TRBD2. V dropped 5 bases and J dropped 6; count of bases not matched to a gene: 4. Germline loops: CDR1 GTSNPN, CDR2 SVGIG (reference sequence). The CDR3 spans 13 residues. CDR3 nucleotide sequence: TGTGCCTGGGATAGCGGGGGGGCGGATACGCAGTATTTT. This sequence encodes CAWDSGGADTQYF.

The J gene is TRBJ2-7, the V gene TRBV29-1, with 7 bases identical to TRBD2. This CDR3 has 13 amino acids. V lost 4 bases to trimming and J lost 7 bases; unmatched junction nucleotides: 10. Germline V lookup: CDR1 SQVTM, CDR2 ANQGSEA. CDR3 nucleotide sequence: TGCAGCGTTGTGGGACGCCTCGGGGGGGAGCAGTACTTC. Amino acids: CSVVGRLGGEQYF.

This sequence joins TRBV3-1 (or the pseudogene TRBV3-2) and TRBJ1-3, with D unresolved. Trimming shortened V by 8 bases and J by 6 bases, and 20 bases separated the two germline ends. Germline assignment: CDR1 LGHDT and CDR2 YNNKEL (reference sequence). The CDR3 runs to 15 residues. The CDR3 here is CASANTFRPINTIYF. The CDR3, as DNA: TGTGCCAGCGCTAATACCTTCCGCCCAATAAACACCATATATTTT.

The chain recombines TRBV28 with TRBJ2-7; 9 bases map to TRBD1. The junction had 5 bases not matched to a gene; V was cut back by 0 bases and J by 2 bases. The germline V gene encodes CDR1 MDHEN and CDR2 SYDVKM. The CDR3 length is 16 residues. CDR3 loop: CASSLWDRGATYEQYF. The CDR3 coding sequence is TGTGCCAGCAGTTTATGGGACAGGGGAGCCACCTACGAGCAGTACTTC.

This chain uses TRBV5-6 with TRBJ2-3, with 16 nucleotides matching TRBD2. Trimming removed 6 bases from V and 4 bases from J; junction bases left unmatched: 5. This CDR3 spans 16 amino acids. Germline lookup yields CDR1 SGHDT and CDR2 YYEEEE. The CDR3 DNA follows: TGTGCCAGCAAGGGACTAGCGGGGGGGACTTCAGATACGCAGTATTTT. Translated: CASKGLAGGTSDTQYF.

The chain is built from TRBV7-7 and TRBJ2-7, with 12 bases fitting TRBD2. The J segment lost 5 bases and the V segment lost 2 bases, leaving 13 bases of the junction unmatched. This CDR3 comprises 18 residues. CDR1 and CDR2 (germline): SSHAT, FNYEAQ (reference sequence). CDR3 residues: CASSLIVLAGGSPHEQYF. In DNA form, the CDR3 reads TGTGCCAGCAGCTTAATAGTACTAGCGGGGGGTTCACCCCACGAGCAGTACTTC.

This chain uses TRBV27 with TRBJ1-5; D not certain. Looked up from germline, CDR1 is MNHEY and CDR2 is SMNVEV (reference sequence). The CDR3 sequence is 16 residues long. Trimming took off 5 bases at V and 5 bases at J, with 19 bases between the two ends. CDR3: CASSPYYTLEDQPQHF. The CDR3 nucleotides are TGTGCCAGCAGTCCCTACTACACGTTGGAGGATCAGCCCCAGCATTTT.

The chain uses TRBV5-5 and TRBJ2-3; D is perhaps TRBD2 (7 bases). The CDR3 contains 14 residues. Germline V gives CDR1 SGHKS, CDR2 YYEKEE (reference sequence). V dropped 4 bases and J dropped 8 bases, with 17 bases sitting between them. CDR3 loop: CASSPDTGRATQYF. The CDR3 DNA sequence: TGTGCCAGCAGCCCTGACACAGGGAGGGCTACGCAGTATTTT.

The rearrangement links TRBV11-2 to TRBJ2-5, with 9 nucleotides matching TRBD2. Germline CDR1 and CDR2: SGHAT and FQNNGV. There are 13 residues in the CDR3. V shed 3 bases and J 5 bases; nucleotides not matched to a gene: 1. The CDR3 coding sequence is TGTGCCAGCAGCTTCAGCGGGGGGGAGACCCAGTACTTC. It codes for CASSFSGGETQYF.